A single sample is the source of the 28 T cell receptor beta chains below, sequenced in a study of shared clonotypes between healthy human individuals. TCRdb's table, derived via immunoSEQ multiplex PCR, lists solely in-frame clones and lacks some. The sample includes more than 2 million clones, approximately 96% of them seen just once. What was sequenced was naive CD4+ T cells sorted from blood. As for subset: CD45RA+ positively selected. These receptors were taken from a man between 18 and 29 years old in good health.

The J gene is TRBJ2-1, the V gene TRBV5-4; 12 positions agree with TRBD2. V lost 2 bases, J lost 4 bases, and 4 bases stayed unmatched. The CDR3 extends over 16 amino acids. Germline V gene sequence: CDR1 SGHNT, CDR2 YYREEE (reference sequence). CDR3 sequence (DNA): TGTGCCAGCAGCTTACGGACTAGCGGGATTTACAATGAGCAGTTCTTC. It translates to CASSLRTSGIYNEQFF.

This clone was counted only a few times. This chain connects TRBV5-6 to TRBJ1-2, with TRBD1 as a possible D gene (6 bases). The V end was cut by 4 bases, the J end by 5 bases, with 9 bases between. From germline, CDR1 is SGHDT and CDR2 YYEEEE. The CDR3 runs 12 residues. CDR3 sequence: CASSATGYGYTF. The CDR3, as DNA: TGTGCCAGCAGCGCCACAGGGTATGGCTACACCTTC.

The chain uses TRBV5-1 and TRBJ2-1; 7 bases agree with TRBD1. This CDR3 region has 15 residues. CDR1 and CDR2 from the germline V gene are SGHRS and YFSETQ. After removal of 4 bases from V and 3 bases from J, the junction contained 7 bases not matched to a gene. The CDR3 protein is CASSPTGFGYNEQFF. The CDR3 bases are TGCGCCAGCAGCCCGACAGGGTTTGGCTACAATGAGCAGTTCTTC.

The V call is TRBV18, the J call TRBJ1-4; 11 nucleotides line up with TRBD1. Per the germline V gene, CDR1 is KGHSH and CDR2 is LQKENI. J gave up 3 bases and V 4 bases, and 10 bases lay outside the gene matches. This CDR3 is built from 18 residues. CDR3 in DNA: TGTGCCAGCTCACGACAAACAAGGGACAGGGGGTCTAATGAAAAACTGTTTTTT. Its protein is CASSRQTRDRGSNEKLFF.

The chain has TRBV5-1 and TRBJ1-1, with 7 positions matching TRBD1. The length of the CDR3 is 12 residues. The ends lost 7 bases at V and 4 bases at J; junction bases unmatched: 4. Germline V lookup: CDR1 SGHRS, CDR2 YFSETQ. In nucleotides, the CDR3 is TGCGCCAGCTACAGGGACAGCACTGAAGCTTTCTTT. Protein product: CASYRDSTEAFF.

This chain links TRBV5-6 with TRBJ2-7; 9 bases fit TRBD1. The CDR3 length is 17 residues. Germline loops: CDR1 SGHDT, CDR2 YYEEEE. V was pared by 2 bases and J by 3 bases, with 12 bases of the junction left unmatched. The CDR3 sequence: CASSFGQGRLHYYEQYF. In DNA, the CDR3 is TGTGCCAGCAGCTTTGGACAGGGGAGGTTGCACTACTACGAGCAGTACTTC.

The rearrangement uses TRBV5-1 and TRBJ2-1; D uncertain. The germline V gene encodes CDR1 SGHRS and CDR2 YFSETQ. The CDR3 contains 14 residues. V was clipped by 5 bases and J by 0 bases, with 9 bases between them. In DNA, the CDR3 is TGCGCCAGCAGAAGTATTAGCTCCTACAATGAGCAGTTCTTC. It codes for CASRSISSYNEQFF.

The chain links TRBV5-1 to TRBJ1-4, with TRBD1 identical over 11 bases. V lost 0 bases and J lost 4; bases outside the gene matches: 5. Germline lookup yields CDR1 SGHRS and CDR2 YFSETQ. The CDR3 spans 17 residues. The CDR3 spells CASSLGGQGAFNEKLFF. The CDR3 DNA reads TGCGCCAGCAGCTTGGGAGGACAGGGGGCTTTTAATGAAAAACTGTTTTTT. Complete variable domain (other parts from reference TRBV5-1 and TRBJ1-4): KAGVTQTPRYLIKTRGQQVTLSCSPISGHRSVSWYQQTPGQGLQFLFEYFSETQRNKGNFPGRFSGRQFSNSRSEMNVSTLELGDSALYLCASSLGGQGAFNEKLFFGSGTQLSVL.

The chain recombines TRBV2 with TRBJ1-3; no reliable D call. Germline-derived CDR1 and CDR2 are SNHLY and FYNNEI. V lost 6 bases and J 4 bases, leaving 10 bases between the germline ends. The CDR3 sequence is 13 residues long. CDR3 amino acids: CASRSTPGNTIYF. The CDR3 coding sequence is TGTGCCAGCAGAAGTACTCCCGGAAACACCATATATTTT.

The gene calls are TRBV6-1 and TRBJ1-4; no firm D call. From germline, CDR1 is MNHNS and CDR2 SASEGT. Trimming removed 1 base from V and 12 bases from J, with 12 bases in between. This CDR3 has 13 amino acids. As DNA, the CDR3 is TGTGCCAGCAGTGAAGTCGTAGGATTGGAACTGTTTTTT. It specifies CASSEVVGLELFF.

This sequence joins TRBV15 and TRBJ2-7; 8 bases are a match to TRBD2. CDR1 is LNHNV and CDR2 is YYDKDF in the germline V gene (reference sequence). The CDR3 is 14 residues long. Germline trimming cut 7 bases from V and 7 bases from J; bases unmatched to any gene: 12. Written as DNA, the CDR3 is TGTGCCACCACCCCCGGGGGGGGCATTGGGGAGCAGTACTTC. Encoded protein: CATTPGGGIGEQYF.

J is TRBJ2-3 and V is TRBV5-1, with TRBD1 matching 9 bases. The length of the CDR3 is 17 residues. The V segment lost 4 bases and the J segment 0 bases; nucleotides outside the gene matches: 9. Germline V gives CDR1 SGHRS, CDR2 YFSETQ. The CDR3 sequence: CASSTPGQGISTDTQYF. The CDR3 bases are TGCGCCAGCAGCACTCCGGGACAGGGAATTAGCACAGATACGCAGTATTTT. Variable domain in full (rest from reference TRBV5-1 and TRBJ2-3): KAGVTQTPRYLIKTRGQQVTLSCSPISGHRSVSWYQQTPGQGLQFLFEYFSETQRNKGNFPGRFSGRQFSNSRSEMNVSTLELGDSALYLCASSTPGQGISTDTQYFGPGTRLTVL.

Only one count was recorded for this clone. This rearrangement joins TRBV27 to TRBJ1-5, with D unresolved. The V and J ends lost 1 base and 10 bases respectively, with 5 bases between them. The CDR3 covers 11 residues. Per germline, CDR1 MNHEY and CDR2 SMNVEV (reference sequence). The CDR3 nucleotides are TGTGCCAGCAGTTTATACCCACCCCAGCATTTT. Translation: CASSLYPPQHF.

The V call is TRBV2, the J call TRBJ1-1; D remains ambiguous. The CDR3 covers 11 residues. The V end lost 9 bases, the J end lost 3 bases, and 8 bases lay between the germline ends. Per the germline V gene, CDR1 is SNHLY and CDR2 is FYNNEI. Here the CDR3 DNA reads TGTGCCAGGGGCCGGGACACTGAAGCTTTCTTT. This translates into CARGRDTEAFF. Full variable domain (outside the CDR3, taken from reference TRBV2 and TRBJ1-1): EPEVTQTPSHQVTQMGQEVILRCVPISNHLYFYWYRQILGQKVEFLVSFYNNEISEKSEIFDDQFSVERPDGSNFTLKIRSTKLEDSAMYFCARGRDTEAFFGQGTRLTVV.

V gene TRBV12-5 combines with J gene TRBJ1-1; no firm D call. The CDR3 sequence is 13 residues long. CDR1 and CDR2 from the germline V gene are LGHNT and FRNRAP. Trimming shortened V by 6 bases and J by 2 bases, and 10 bases separated the two germline ends. Here the CDR3 DNA reads TGTGCTAGTGGGCTCCAGGATAACACTGAAGCTTTCTTT. Protein product: CASGLQDNTEAFF.

This chain connects TRBV30 to TRBJ2-1; D gene unclear. The V end was cut by 0 bases, the J end by 4 bases, with 16 bases between. CDR3 length: 16 residues. Germline loops: CDR1 GTSNPN, CDR2 SVGIG (reference sequence). The CDR3 is CAWSVFGKRIYNEQFF. DNA for the CDR3: TGTGCCTGGAGTGTATTTGGGAAGAGGATTTACAATGAGCAGTTCTTC.

V gene TRBV4-1 combines with J gene TRBJ1-4, with D uncertain. Trimming took off 1 base at V and 5 bases at J, with 11 bases between the two ends. In germline, CDR1 is MGHRA, CDR2 YSYEKL. The CDR3 totals 15 residues. CDR3 protein: CASSQVSNVNEKLFF. CDR3 DNA: TGCGCCAGCAGCCAAGTTTCTAACGTGAATGAAAAACTGTTTTTT.

J is TRBJ2-2 and V is TRBV9; D gene ambiguous. V gave up 1 base and J gave up 5 bases, with 6 bases separating them. CDR3 length: 13 amino acids. Germline loops: CDR1 SGDLS, CDR2 YYNGEE. The CDR3 loop reads CASSVYGTGELFF. DNA for the CDR3: TGTGCCAGCAGCGTATACGGTACCGGGGAGCTGTTTTTT. Full variable domain (missing parts from reference TRBV9 and TRBJ2-2): DSGVTQTPKHLITATGQRVTLRCSPRSGDLSVYWYQQSLDQGLQFLIQYYNGEERAKGNILERFSAQQFPDLHSELNLSSLELGDSALYFCASSVYGTGELFFGEGSRLTVL.

This clone was recorded only once. The V and J genes are TRBV25-1 and TRBJ2-3; 7 positions agree with TRBD1. Germline CDR1 and CDR2: MGHDK and SYGVNS. V lost 5 bases, J lost 2 bases, and 13 bases stayed unmatched. This CDR3 is built from 17 residues. The CDR3 loop reads CASSKGPGTELTDTQYF. CDR3 DNA: TGTGCCAGCAGTAAAGGTCCGGGGACAGAACTCACAGATACGCAGTATTTT.

This sequence joins TRBV30 and TRBJ2-7, with TRBD1 identical over 8 bases. Per germline, CDR1 GTSNPN and CDR2 SVGIG (reference sequence). This CDR3 spans 14 amino acids. The ends lost 2 bases at V and 0 bases at J; junction bases unmatched: 3. CDR3 sequence (DNA): TGTGCCTGGAGTCTAGGGACAGGCTCCTACGAGCAGTACTTC. This translates into CAWSLGTGSYEQYF.

This clone was seen a single time. This specimen includes other DNA sequences encoding the same CDR3. This chain connects TRBV5-4 to TRBJ2-3; a possible D gene is TRBD1 (5 bases). Trimming shortened V by 4 bases and J by 2 bases, and 14 bases separated the two germline ends. CDR3 length: 15 residues. Germline V gene sequence: CDR1 SGHNT, CDR2 YYREEE (reference sequence). CDR3 region: CASSLQQESTDTQYF. The CDR3 DNA sequence: TGTGCCAGCAGCCTCCAACAGGAGTCCACAGATACGCAGTATTTT.

The genes are TRBV11-2 and TRBJ1-1, with D unclear. V gave up 2 bases and J gave up 4 bases, with 8 bases separating them. There are 13 residues in the CDR3. Per the germline V gene, CDR1 is SGHAT and CDR2 is FQNNGV. The CDR3 protein is CASSLPGGTEAFF. CDR3 coding DNA: TGTGCCAGCAGCTTACCGGGCGGCACTGAAGCTTTCTTT.

The chain couples TRBV5-1 to TRBJ2-1; TRBD2 agrees at 7 bases. The CDR3 sequence is 16 residues long. V lost 0 bases, J lost 1 base, and 4 bases stayed unmatched. From germline, CDR1 is SGHRS and CDR2 YFSETQ. The CDR3 sequence is CASSLEGLPSYNEQFF. The CDR3, as DNA: TGCGCCAGCAGCTTGGAGGGACTACCATCCTACAATGAGCAGTTCTTC.

Turning to this clone: Other DNA sequences in the sample encode the same CDR3. The chain's CDR3 is CASSPLSGNTIYF. In DNA, the CDR3 is TGTGCCAGCAGCCCACTCTCTGGAAACACCATATATTTT. The chain combines TRBV9 with TRBJ1-3; D gene uncertain. CDR1 is SGDLS, CDR2 YYNGEE, per germline. Trimming removed 4 bases at V and 0 bases at J, with 5 bases between. The CDR3 sequence is 13 residues long.

The rearrangement uses TRBV19 and TRBJ2-3; TRBD1 or TRBD2 may be the D gene (6 bases each). This CDR3 has 17 residues. CDR1 and CDR2 (germline): LNHDA, SQIVND (reference sequence). V was trimmed by 3 bases and J by 5 bases, leaving 21 bases between them. The CDR3 is CASSIPTRPRGVDTQYF. Written as DNA, the CDR3 is TGTGCCAGTAGTATCCCTACTAGGCCGAGGGGGGTAGATACGCAGTATTTT.

This clone has a single count. The chain uses TRBV11-2 and TRBJ2-1; perhaps D is TRBD1 or TRBD2 (5 bases each). The V end was cut by 5 bases, the J end by 5 bases, with 16 bases between. The CDR3 totals 15 residues. CDR1 and CDR2 (germline): SGHAT, FQNNGV. Here the CDR3 reads CASSPLWDRDNEQFF. CDR3 in DNA: TGTGCCAGCAGCCCCCTTTGGGACCGGGACAATGAGCAGTTCTTC.

V is TRBV9 and J is TRBJ1-1, with a weak D call TRBD1 (6 bases). Per the germline V gene, CDR1 is SGDLS and CDR2 is YYNGEE. The CDR3 totals 15 residues. V dropped 3 bases and J dropped 4 bases, with 16 bases sitting between them. This chain's CDR3 is CASSAQQGSVTEAFF. Written as DNA, the CDR3 is TGTGCCAGCAGCGCTCAACAGGGATCGGTCACTGAAGCTTTCTTT.

The chain recombines TRBV10-1 with TRBJ2-3, with TRBD2 identical over 12 bases. Germline V gene sequence: CDR1 WNHNN, CDR2 SYGVQD (reference sequence). The CDR3 is made up of 15 amino acids. Trimming removed 4 bases from V and 1 base from J; junction bases left unmatched: 0. CDR3 DNA: TGCGCCAGCAGTGCTAGCGGGAGGGGCACAGATACGCAGTATTTT. Protein: CASSASGRGTDTQYF.